This T cell receptor (beta chain) is drawn from a study of read filtering for tumor transcriptome and immune sequencing. The CDR3 extends over 16 amino acids. Germline V gene data show CDR1 as SQVTM and CDR2 as ANQGSEA. V lost 4 bases and J lost 7; bases outside the gene matches: 13. Molecular barcoded adaptors covering alpha/delta and beta/gamma chains were used on approximately 440 ng RNA. TCRdb re-called the reads through MiXCR, storing one row per CDR3 protein. The table records roughly 68,000 distinct CDR3 sequences, approximately 15% of them present only once. This clonotype has at least ten counts. Bone marrow was sampled from every patient at the time of active disease.

The chain recombines TRBV29-1 with TRBJ2-1, with 10 positions matching TRBD2. The sequence was collected from a donor aged 40 or older with multiple myeloma. Sequences were obtained from a population of CD138-negative cells sorted from bone marrow. CDR3: CSVATSSGRGYNEQFF. The CDR3 nucleotides are TGCAGCGTTGCCACATCAAGCGGGAGGGGATATAATGAGCAGTTCTTC.